A selection of T cell receptor beta chains follows, all from one sample in a study of control samples from healthy donors and cancer patients. Produced via immunoSEQ multiplex PCR; TCRdb's table is partial and in-frame only. The sample lists just under 75,000 clones; about 90% were seen once. The material sequenced was blood. Source of these receptors: a woman aged 50 to 65 in good health. Each CDR3 is given without its conserved first and last residue. Fields, in order: V gene, J gene, CDR3 protein.

v_call: TRBV18; j_call: TRBJ2-5; cdr3_aa: ASSPTSKETQY
v_call: TRBV5-1; j_call: TRBJ2-7; cdr3_aa: ASSLDLVYEQY
v_call: TRBV19; j_call: TRBJ2-1; cdr3_aa: ASNPFGRQVYNEQF
v_call: TRBV28; j_call: TRBJ2-7; cdr3_aa: ASRLAALYEQY
v_call: TRBV18; j_call: TRBJ2-1; cdr3_aa: ASSRAPPYNEQF
v_call: TRBV7-6; j_call: TRBJ1-2; cdr3_aa: ASSLDGTGYGYT
v_call: TRBV21-1; j_call: TRBJ1-1; cdr3_aa: ASSKGGRDNLNTEAF
v_call: TRBV15; j_call: TRBJ2-1; cdr3_aa: ATSRDRVHNEQF
v_call: TRBV6-2/TRBV6-3; j_call: TRBJ1-2; cdr3_aa: ASSYGQGAANYGYT
v_call: TRBV6-2/TRBV6-3; j_call: TRBJ2-3; cdr3_aa: ASSSGEVTDTQY
v_call: TRBV6-1; j_call: TRBJ2-1; cdr3_aa: ASSEIGTSPDEQF
v_call: TRBV28; j_call: TRBJ1-5; cdr3_aa: ASVDRQNQPQH
v_call: TRBV3-1/TRBV3-2; j_call: TRBJ2-5; cdr3_aa: ASSQGKLQETQY
v_call: TRBV7-8; j_call: TRBJ2-1; cdr3_aa: ASSLADGGGREQF
v_call: TRBV15; j_call: TRBJ2-1; cdr3_aa: ATGLGTFGGQF
v_call: TRBV2; j_call: TRBJ1-3; cdr3_aa: ASSVDRGAGNTIY
v_call: TRBV18; j_call: TRBJ2-1; cdr3_aa: ASSPRPGAGHNEQF
v_call: TRBV19; j_call: TRBJ1-1; cdr3_aa: ASRIDSTEAF
v_call: TRBV5-6; j_call: TRBJ1-2; cdr3_aa: ASSTDGNYGYT
v_call: TRBV5-6; j_call: TRBJ2-7; cdr3_aa: ASSFQGAYEQY
v_call: TRBV6-1; j_call: TRBJ1-5; cdr3_aa: ASSEIRDQPQH
v_call: TRBV25-1; j_call: TRBJ1-4; cdr3_aa: ASSESLGAGEKLF
v_call: TRBV7-9; j_call: TRBJ2-5; cdr3_aa: ASSSRQGEREGPQETQY
v_call: TRBV7-9; j_call: TRBJ1-1; cdr3_aa: ASSLTGRNTEAF
v_call: TRBV5-1; j_call: TRBJ2-1; cdr3_aa: ASSLVPRSGTHNEQF
v_call: TRBV19; j_call: TRBJ2-7; cdr3_aa: ASSFDQGYEQY
v_call: TRBV5-1; j_call: TRBJ2-7; cdr3_aa: ASSLAGLAGGLSEQY